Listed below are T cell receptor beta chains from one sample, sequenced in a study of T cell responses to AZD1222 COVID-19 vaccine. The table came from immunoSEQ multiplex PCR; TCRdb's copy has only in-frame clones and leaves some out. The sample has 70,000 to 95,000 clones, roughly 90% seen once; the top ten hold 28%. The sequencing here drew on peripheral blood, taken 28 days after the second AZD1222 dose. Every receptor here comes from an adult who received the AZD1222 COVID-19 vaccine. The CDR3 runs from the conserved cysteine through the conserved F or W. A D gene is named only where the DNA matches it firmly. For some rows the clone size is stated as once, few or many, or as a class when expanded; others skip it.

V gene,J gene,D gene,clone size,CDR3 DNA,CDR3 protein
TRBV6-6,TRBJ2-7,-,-,TGTGCCAGCAGTACGGGACCACGGCAGTACTTC,CASSTGPRQYF
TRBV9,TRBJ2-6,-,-,TGTGCCAGCAGCGTAGCGGGGTATCCCTTAGACGTCCTGACTTTC,CASSVAGYPLDVLTF
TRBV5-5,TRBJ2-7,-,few,TGTGCCAGCAGCGGAAACTCAAACTACGAGCAGTACTTC,CASSGNSNYEQYF
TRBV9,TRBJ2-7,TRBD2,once,TGTGCCAGCAGCCCGGGGACTAGCGCAAACCTCTACGAGCAGTACTTC,CASSPGTSANLYEQYF
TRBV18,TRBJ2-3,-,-,TGTGCCAGCTCACCGAACTCGGGTCCAGATACGCAGTATTTT,CASSPNSGPDTQYF
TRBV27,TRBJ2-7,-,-,TGTGCCAGCAGTTCCGAGGCGGTCCCCTCCTACGAGCAGTACTTC,CASSSEAVPSYEQYF
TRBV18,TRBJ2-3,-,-,TGTGCCAGCTCACCGGGGGTGGCAGATACGCAGTATTTT,CASSPGVADTQYF
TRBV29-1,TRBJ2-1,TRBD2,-,TGCAGCGTTGAAGGACTAAGCGGGAGAATATCCTACAATGAGCAGTTCTTC,CSVEGLSGRISYNEQFF
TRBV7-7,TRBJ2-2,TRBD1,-,TGTGCTAGCAGCCCTATTAGACAGGGGGCAAGGGAGCTGTTTTTT,CASSPIRQGARELFF
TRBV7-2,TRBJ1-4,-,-,TGTGCCAGCAGCATGGACCCGACTGCGTATGAAAAACTGTTTTTT,CASSMDPTAYEKLFF
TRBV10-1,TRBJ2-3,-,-,TGCGCCAGCAGTGAGAGTGTCACAGATACGCAGTATTTT,CASSESVTDTQYF
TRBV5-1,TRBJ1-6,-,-,TGCGCCAGCAGCTTGGAGCAGGGGTATAATTCACCCCTCCACTTT,CASSLEQGYNSPLHF
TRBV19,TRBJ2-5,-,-,TGTGCCAGTAGTATCTGGGGCAGGGGCGCGGAGACCCAGTACTTC,CASSIWGRGAETQYF
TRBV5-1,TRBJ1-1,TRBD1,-,TGCGCCAGCAGCACCGGGACAGGGAGGACTGAAGCTTTCTTT,CASSTGTGRTEAFF
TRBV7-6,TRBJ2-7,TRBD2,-,TGTGCCAGCAGCTTAGGTATAGCGGGTGGGGTTGGGGAGCAGTACTTC,CASSLGIAGGVGEQYF
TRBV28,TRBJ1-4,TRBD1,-,TGTGCCAGCAGTTCCCCTCTGACAGGGGGGTACGAAAAACTGTTTTTT,CASSSPLTGGYEKLFF
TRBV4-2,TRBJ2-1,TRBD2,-,TGTGCCAGCAGCCAAGAGGGACTAGCGGGAGGGGGCAATGAGCAGTTCTTC,CASSQEGLAGGGNEQFF
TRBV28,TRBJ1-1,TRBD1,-,TGTGCCAGCAGCCTGGACAGGGAATTGGCTTTCTTT,CASSLDRELAFF
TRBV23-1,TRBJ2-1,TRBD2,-,TGCGCCAGCAGTCCAGAACGACGAACTAGCGGCCCTGCCTTTCCCTACAATGAGCAGTTCTTC,CASSPERRTSGPAFPYNEQFF
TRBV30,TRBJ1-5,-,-,TGTGCCTGGAGTGTGATCGGGGCGAGCAGCAATCAGCCCCAGCATTTT,CAWSVIGASSNQPQHF
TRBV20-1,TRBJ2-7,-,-,TGCAGTGCTAGGGACACCTACGAGCAGTACTTC,CSARDTYEQYF
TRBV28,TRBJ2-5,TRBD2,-,TGTGCCAGCAGTTTCGGCGGGAGTGTGGAGACCCAGTACTTC,CASSFGGSVETQYF
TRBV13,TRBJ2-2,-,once,TGTGCCAGCAGCTTAGGAGGGGGTCGGACCGGGGAGCTGTTTTTT,CASSLGGGRTGELFF
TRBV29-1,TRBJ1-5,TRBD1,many,TGCAGCGTTGTCGGACAGGGGGCAAATCAGCCCCAGCATTTT,CSVVGQGANQPQHF
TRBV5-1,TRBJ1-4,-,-,TGCGCCAGCAGCGCGGGGACAAGTGCAACTAATGAAAAACTGTTTTTT,CASSAGTSATNEKLFF
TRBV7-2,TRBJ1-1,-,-,TGTGCCAGCAGCTTAGGTGCCAGGCTTGGCGTTGAAGCTTTCTTT,CASSLGARLGVEAFF
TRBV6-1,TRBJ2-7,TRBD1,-,TGTGCCAGCAGTGCAGACCCGGGACAGGGGTTCTCCTACGAGCAGTACTTC,CASSADPGQGFSYEQYF
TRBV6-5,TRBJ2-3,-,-,TGTGCCAGCAGTTACTCTGGTCGGGGCACAGATACGCAGTATTTT,CASSYSGRGTDTQYF
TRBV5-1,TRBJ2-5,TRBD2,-,TGCGCCAGCAGCTTTAGCGGGGACCAAGAGACCCAGTACTTC,CASSFSGDQETQYF
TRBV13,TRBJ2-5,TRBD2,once,TGTGCCAGCAGCCCTGGACTAGCGGGAGGTGGAAGAGAGACCCAGTACTTC,CASSPGLAGGGRETQYF
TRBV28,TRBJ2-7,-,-,TGTGCCAGCAGTTTCGGGCCCCGGAGCTCCTACGAGCAGTACTTC,CASSFGPRSSYEQYF
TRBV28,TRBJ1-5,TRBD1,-,TGTGCCAGCACTTTAGCCGGACAGGGCAATCAGCCCCAGCATTTT,CASTLAGQGNQPQHF
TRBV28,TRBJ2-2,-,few,TGTGCCAGCAATCGACAGAGCCCCACCGGGGAGCTGTTTTTT,CASNRQSPTGELFF
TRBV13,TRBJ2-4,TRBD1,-,TGTGCCAGCAGCCCCAGACAGGGGGCGGAAAACATTCAGTACTTC,CASSPRQGAENIQYF
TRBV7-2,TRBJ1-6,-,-,TGTGCCAGCAGCTTAGCTCAGGTCGACTCACCCCTCCACTTT,CASSLAQVDSPLHF
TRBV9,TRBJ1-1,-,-,TGTGCCAGCAGCGTAGATTTATTGACTGAAGCTTTCTTT,CASSVDLLTEAFF
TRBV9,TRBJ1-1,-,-,TGTGCCAGCAGCGTGCAACCGAACACTGAAGCTTTCTTT,CASSVQPNTEAFF
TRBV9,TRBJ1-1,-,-,TGTGCCAGCAGCGTAGGGCAGCAGAACACTGAAGCTTTCTTT,CASSVGQQNTEAFF
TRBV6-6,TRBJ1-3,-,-,TGTGCCAGCAGTTACTCGTCCCCGAACTCTGGAAACACCATATATTTT,CASSYSSPNSGNTIYF
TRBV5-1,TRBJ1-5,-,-,TGCGCCAGCAGCATAGGGGACACTAGCTTTAATCAGCCCCAGCATTTT,CASSIGDTSFNQPQHF
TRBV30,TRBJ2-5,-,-,TGTGCCTGGAGTCCCCCGGGACATTTGGGGACCCAGTACTTC,CAWSPPGHLGTQYF
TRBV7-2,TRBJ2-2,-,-,TGTGCCAGCAGCTTAGCGCCGAGCGGCGGGGAGCTGTTTTTT,CASSLAPSGGELFF
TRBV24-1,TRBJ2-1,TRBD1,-,TGTGCCACCAGGGACAGGGGATTAGAGGATGAGCAGTTCTTC,CATRDRGLEDEQFF
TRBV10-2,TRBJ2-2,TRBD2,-,TGCGCCAGCCTTGACGGGCGGGAGTGGACCGGGGAGCTGTTTTTT,CASLDGREWTGELFF
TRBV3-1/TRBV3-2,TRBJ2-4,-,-,TGTGCCAGCAGCCAGGGACACAAAAACATTCAGTACTTC,CASSQGHKNIQYF
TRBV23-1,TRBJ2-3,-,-,TGCGCCAGCAGTCAATCGAGCCGGCGCGGAGATACGCAGTATTTT,CASSQSSRRGDTQYF
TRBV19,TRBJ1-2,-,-,TGTGCCAGTACCGCGGGACAAATTATTGGGTATGGCTACACCTTC,CASTAGQIIGYGYTF
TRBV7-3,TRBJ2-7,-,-,TGTGCCAGCAGCTTCGGACCTGGGGAGTACGAGCAGTACTTC,CASSFGPGEYEQYF
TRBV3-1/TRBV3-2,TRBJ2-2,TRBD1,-,TGTGCCAGCACCCAGGACAGGGGGTGGTCCGGGGAGCTGTTTTTT,CASTQDRGWSGELFF
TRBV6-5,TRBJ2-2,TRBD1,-,TGTGCCAGCAGTCCCGCCAAACAGGGGGCCGGGGAGCTGTTTTTT,CASSPAKQGAGELFF
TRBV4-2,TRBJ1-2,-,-,TGTGCCAGCAGCCCCCCGGGACTCCAGTATGGGGGCTACACCTTC,CASSPPGLQYGGYTF